This TCR beta chain was found in a study of CD8+ T cells in alopecia areata. Study-level information: The study gave treated patients oral tofacitinib at 5 to 10 mg twice daily. Tofacitinib dosing lasted 6 to 18 months, which was then followed by 6 months off drug.

Regarding treatment: oral pan-JAK inhibitor, 5-10 mg twice daily. cDNA serving as the sequencing template came from extracted, reverse transcribed RNA. Data came from immunoSEQ multiplex PCR; TCRdb stores just in-frame clones and leaves some out. The sample has a few hundred thousand clones, about three fifths seen once; the top ten hold 0.93%. Findings and caveats of the study: Affected lesional scalp, above all in alopecia totalis/universalis, was more clonal than normal scalp. Scalp repertoires also include resident alphabeta T cells from normal skin.

The CDR3 totals 15 residues. The germline V gene has CDR1 LNHDA and CDR2 SQIVND (reference sequence). Trimming at V came to 6 bases and at J to 3 bases, leaving 9 bases not matched to a gene. Details on this clone: Its antigen is undetermined.

The sample consisted of CD4+ T cells sorted from blood, taken around week 54, from a patient treated with tofacitinib. V and J are TRBV19 and TRBJ1-2; 8 bases are shared with TRBD1. The sequence was collected from a human donor with alopecia areata. The chain's CDR3 is CASRDRVGFDYGYTF. The CDR3 DNA reads as TGTGCCAGTAGGGACAGGGTAGGGTTCGACTATGGCTACACCTTC.